This TCR beta chain emerged from a study of T cell responses to AZD1222 COVID-19 vaccine. The repertoire was sequenced with immunoSEQ multiplex PCR; TCRdb's copy has only in-frame clones and lacks some. The sample lists roughly 50,000 clones, roughly 90% occurring once. Germline CDR1 and CDR2: MDHEN and SYDVKM. CDR3 size: 13 residues. J lost 5 bases, V lost 7 bases, and 4 bases had no gene match. The specimen comprised peripheral blood, sampled on day 0 of AZD1222 vaccination. This clonotype originated in an adult in good health. V and J are TRBV28 and TRBJ1-2, with TRBD1 matching 10 bases. The CDR3 DNA sequence: TGTGCCAGCACCCCGGGACAGGGGTATGGCTACACCTTC. Its translation: CASTPGQGYGYTF.